A selection of T cell receptor beta chains follows, all from one sample in a study of T cell responses to AZD1222 COVID-19 vaccine. Measured with immunoSEQ multiplex PCR; TCRdb has only the in-frame clones, and not every one. The profile covers about 130,000 clones, with about nine tenths appearing a single time and roughly a sixth taken by the ten largest. The source material was peripheral blood, sampled on day 0 of MenACWY control vaccination. The receptors here all came from an adult in good health. Each CDR3 is given with its conserved first and last residue. Each record gives: CDR3 protein, V gene, J gene, CDR3 length.

CDR3 protein: CASSLPGDRAYEKLFF
V gene: TRBV7-2
J gene: TRBJ1-4
CDR3 length: 16

CDR3 protein: CASGPGGTSGYNEQFF
V gene: TRBV12-5
J gene: TRBJ2-1
CDR3 length: 16

CDR3 protein: CASSFRREREQFF
V gene: TRBV11-2
J gene: TRBJ2-1
CDR3 length: 13

CDR3 protein: CASSTRGDKNIQYF
V gene: TRBV6-5
J gene: TRBJ2-4
CDR3 length: 14

CDR3 protein: CATSDWDNEQYF
V gene: TRBV24-1
J gene: TRBJ2-7
CDR3 length: 12

CDR3 protein: CASREFGTLLSEAFF
V gene: TRBV2
J gene: TRBJ1-1
CDR3 length: 15

CDR3 protein: CASSFGTGGEKLFF
V gene: TRBV6-5
J gene: TRBJ1-4
CDR3 length: 14

CDR3 protein: CASAPGLAGGYNEQFF
V gene: TRBV2
J gene: TRBJ2-1
CDR3 length: 16

CDR3 protein: CAWSLAGNTEAFF
V gene: TRBV30
J gene: TRBJ1-1
CDR3 length: 13

CDR3 protein: CASRGSGNTGELFF
V gene: TRBV6-5
J gene: TRBJ2-2
CDR3 length: 14

CDR3 protein: CASSVGGYEQGDEQYF
V gene: TRBV5-1
J gene: TRBJ2-7
CDR3 length: 16

CDR3 protein: CASRLQGRQPQHF
V gene: TRBV11-3
J gene: TRBJ1-5
CDR3 length: 13

CDR3 protein: CASSRNTIYF
V gene: TRBV28
J gene: TRBJ1-3
CDR3 length: 10

CDR3 protein: CASSISGSVEAFF
V gene: TRBV19
J gene: TRBJ1-1
CDR3 length: 13

CDR3 protein: CASSARDPGVYEQYF
V gene: TRBV10-2
J gene: TRBJ2-7
CDR3 length: 15

CDR3 protein: CASSDGTSGRSDTQYF
V gene: TRBV2
J gene: TRBJ2-3
CDR3 length: 16

CDR3 protein: CASSQRSGGYNEQFF
V gene: TRBV18
J gene: TRBJ2-1
CDR3 length: 15

CDR3 protein: CASSSKPGIGGARDGYTF
V gene: TRBV7-3
J gene: TRBJ1-2
CDR3 length: 18

CDR3 protein: CAISRQGGGNTIYF
V gene: TRBV10-3
J gene: TRBJ1-3
CDR3 length: 14

CDR3 protein: CASNKPQETQYF
V gene: TRBV5-4
J gene: TRBJ2-5
CDR3 length: 12

CDR3 protein: CASSRTDYEQYF
V gene: TRBV9
J gene: TRBJ2-7
CDR3 length: 12

CDR3 protein: CASGYGTYEQYF
V gene: TRBV5-6
J gene: TRBJ2-7
CDR3 length: 12

CDR3 protein: CASSLTSGSNTGELFF
V gene: TRBV5-1
J gene: TRBJ2-2
CDR3 length: 16

CDR3 protein: CASRRTGELFF
V gene: TRBV27
J gene: TRBJ2-2
CDR3 length: 11

CDR3 protein: CASSLDHGFGAQVNIQYF
V gene: TRBV11-2
J gene: TRBJ2-4
CDR3 length: 18

CDR3 protein: CASSVALAQNTEAFF
V gene: TRBV9
J gene: TRBJ1-1
CDR3 length: 15

CDR3 protein: CAISGSVNTEALF
V gene: TRBV10-3
J gene: TRBJ1-1
CDR3 length: 13

CDR3 protein: CASSLGFRDQETQYF
V gene: TRBV11-2
J gene: TRBJ2-5
CDR3 length: 15

CDR3 protein: CASSQVGSPLELFF
V gene: TRBV4-1
J gene: TRBJ2-2
CDR3 length: 14

CDR3 protein: CASSLVGGLNEQFF
V gene: TRBV11-1
J gene: TRBJ2-1
CDR3 length: 14

CDR3 protein: CASSQGPKRYEQYF
V gene: TRBV4-2
J gene: TRBJ2-7
CDR3 length: 14